A single sample gave rise to the 30 T cell receptor beta chains below, sequenced in a study of human T cells and chemical hapten exposure. Time point described: patch test 3, about 24 weeks after DPC sensitization. Treatment described: therapeutic diphenylcyclopropenone sensitization with weekly scalp DPC. Each CDR3 protein gets one entry after TCRdb re-called the RACE reads with MiXCR. The sample has 50,000 or so distinct CDR3 sequences; 9.9% are singletons. Sequencing was performed on whole blood, taken in connection with sensitization to the hapten diphenylcyclopropenone (DPC). These receptors were collected from a woman in her forties with alopecia areata. Some clones in this sample may be carry-over from other donors' samples.

This clonotype was seen repeatedly, ten times or more. The CDR3 DNA sequence: TGCGCCAGCAGCTTGGGCGCTGGGATCCACACAGATACGCAGTATTTT. Its translation is CASSLGAGIHTDTQYF. The chain recombines TRBV5-1 with TRBJ2-3; D is unclear. The CDR3 sequence is 16 residues long. Trimming stripped 0 bases from V and 2 bases from J, with 13 bases between. Germline V gene lookup returns CDR1 SGHRS and CDR2 YFSETQ. The variable domain in full, completed from reference TRBV5-1 and TRBJ2-3, reads KAGVTQTPRYLIKTRGQQVTLSCSPISGHRSVSWYQQTPGQGLQFLFEYFSETQRNKGNFPGRFSGRQFSNSRSEMNVSTLELGDSALYLCASSLGAGIHTDTQYFGPGTRLTVL.

The chain is built from TRBV19 and TRBJ1-5; D call uncertain. Trimming removed 2 bases at V and 0 bases at J, with 17 bases between. The germline V gene encodes CDR1 LNHDA and CDR2 SQIVND (reference sequence). This CDR3 is 18 amino acids long. The DNA for the CDR3 is TGTGCCAGTAGTATATTGGCAAACTCTGGGAGTAGCAATCAGCCCCAGCATTTT. This translates into CASSILANSGSSNQPQHF.

There are many counts of this clonotype. The chain is built from TRBV7-6 and TRBJ1-1; D ambiguous. Germline CDR1 and CDR2: SGHVS and FNYEAQ. V lost 5 bases, J lost 4 bases, and 5 bases lay in between. CDR3 length: 11 residues. This chain's CDR3 is CASSRGTEAFF. The CDR3 coding sequence is TGTGCCAGCAGCCGGGGCACTGAAGCTTTCTTT. Together with reference TRBV7-6 and TRBJ1-1, the CDR3 gives the full variable domain: GAGVSQSPRYKVTKRGQDVALRCDPISGHVSLYWYRQALGQGPEFLTYFNYEAQQDKSGLPNDRFSAERPEGSISTLTIQRTEQRDSAMYRCASSRGTEAFFGQGTRLTVV.

This clonotype was seen more than once but under ten times. V is TRBV7-9 and J is TRBJ2-2; TRBD1 matches at 8 bases. Per the germline V gene, CDR1 is SEHNR and CDR2 is FQNEAQ (reference sequence). This CDR3 has 13 amino acids. V dropped 6 bases and J dropped 5; count of bases not matched to a gene: 2. The DNA for the CDR3 is TGTGCCAGCAGGTGGACAGGGACCGGGGAGCTGTTTTTT. Translation: CASRWTGTGELFF.

This clonotype was counted many times. V gene TRBV7-2 combines with J gene TRBJ1-5; D remains ambiguous. V was pared by 5 bases and J by 0 bases, with 11 bases between. The germline V gene has CDR1 SGHTA and CDR2 FQGNSA. There are 15 residues in the CDR3. The CDR3: CASSPHSYSNQPQHF. The DNA of the CDR3 is TGTGCCAGCAGCCCGCACAGCTATAGCAATCAGCCCCAGCATTTT.

The J gene is TRBJ1-1, the V gene TRBV7-2, with 7 positions matching TRBD1. Trimming at V came to 3 bases and at J to 8 bases, leaving 6 bases not matched to a gene. This CDR3 is 13 amino acids long. Germline loops: CDR1 SGHTA, CDR2 FQGNSA. Written as DNA, the CDR3 is TGTGCCAGCAGCTTGAGGGGGCGGGGAGAAGCTTTCTTT. It codes for CASSLRGRGEAFF. The whole variable domain, remainder taken from reference TRBV7-2 and TRBJ1-1, is GAGVSQSPSNKVTEKGKDVELRCDPISGHTALYWYRQSLGQGLEFLIYFQGNSAPDKSGLPSDRFSAERTGGSVSTLTIQRTQQEDSAVYLCASSLRGRGEAFFGQGTRLTVV.

This clonotype was counted ten times or more. V is TRBV12-3 or TRBV12-4 and J is TRBJ2-2; the D gene is possibly TRBD2 (6 bases). Deletions cut 5 bases from V and 2 bases from J, with 12 bases between. The CDR3 is made up of 15 amino acids. The CDR3 loop is CASSRLAFNTGELFF. The CDR3 coding sequence is TGTGCCAGCAGTAGGCTAGCGTTTAACACCGGGGAGCTGTTTTTT.

Ten or more counts support this clonotype. V and J are TRBV29-1 and TRBJ1-4; 12 positions agree with TRBD1. The CDR3 contains 15 residues. Germline V lookup: CDR1 SQVTM, CDR2 ANQGSEA. V lost 7 bases and J lost 4; bases outside the gene matches: 7. The CDR3 coding sequence is TGCAGCGCTCGGGACAGGGGGCAGAATAATGAAAAACTGTTTTTT. It is translated as CSARDRGQNNEKLFF.

The rearrangement joins TRBV4-3 to TRBJ2-1, with a tentative D call TRBD2 (6 bases). The CDR3 consists of 15 residues. The V end was cut by 6 bases, the J end by 5 bases, with 17 bases between. Germline V lookup: CDR1 LGHNA, CDR2 YSLEER. In DNA form, the CDR3 reads TGCGCCAGCAGGGTCGGAACTAGCACCCACAATGAGCAGTTCTTC. It yields the protein CASRVGTSTHNEQFF.

The chain carries TRBV2 and TRBJ2-1, with a possible D match to TRBD2 (6 bases). Deletions cut 6 bases from V and 2 bases from J, with 14 bases between. This CDR3 contains 15 residues. Germline V gene data show CDR1 as SNHLY and CDR2 as FYNNEI. CDR3 DNA sequence: TGTGCCAGCAGCCGGGACTCCGAAGCCTACAATGAGCAGTTCTTC. Translated, it gives CASSRDSEAYNEQFF.

There are a few counts of this clonotype. The V call is TRBV7-6, the J call TRBJ2-6; D tentatively fits TRBD1 or TRBD2 (5 bases each). The CDR3 consists of 18 residues. V was trimmed by 4 bases and J by 2 bases, leaving 18 bases between them. Germline CDR1 is SGHVS and CDR2 is FNYEAQ. The CDR3: CASSSRDPGGAGANVLTF. The CDR3 nucleotides read TGTGCCAGCAGCTCCCGGGACCCCGGTGGCGCTGGGGCCAACGTCCTGACTTTC.

This clonotype came up many times. J is TRBJ2-3 and V is TRBV7-6; weak D call: TRBD2 (6 bases). Trimming stripped 2 bases from V and 6 bases from J, with 12 bases between. This CDR3 spans 14 amino acids. Germline V gives CDR1 SGHVS, CDR2 FNYEAQ. Written as DNA, the CDR3 is TGTGCCAGCAGCTTATACGGCGGGGCGGATACGCAGTATTTT. It specifies CASSLYGGADTQYF.

CDR3 in DNA: TGTGCCAGCAGCCCGTGGACTGGCCTTGAAGCTTTCTTT. Encoded protein: CASSPWTGLEAFF. This chain joins TRBV7-2 and TRBJ1-1; no definite D call. Germline assignment: CDR1 SGHTA and CDR2 FQGNSA. With 5 bases removed from V and 7 bases from J, the gap between germline ends came to 14 bases. This CDR3 has 13 amino acids.

This clonotype came up many times. The gene calls are TRBV28 and TRBJ2-3; 8 bases line up with TRBD2. CDR3 length equals 16 residues. The trim removed 5 bases at V and 2 bases at J, leaving 9 bases unmatched. In germline, CDR1 is MDHEN, CDR2 SYDVKM. CDR3 residues: CASSGDSGAYTDTQYF. Here the CDR3 DNA reads TGTGCCAGCAGTGGGGATAGCGGGGCGTACACAGATACGCAGTATTTT.

The V and J genes are TRBV12-3 or TRBV12-4 and TRBJ2-5; weak D call: TRBD1 (6 bases). The CDR3 is 17 amino acids. Trimming cost V 6 bases and J 2 bases, with 22 bases left between them. Here the CDR3 reads CASSIGHWTDRQETQYF. The CDR3 DNA is TGTGCCAGCAGCATCGGCCACTGGACAGACAGGCAAGAGACCCAGTACTTC.

This clonotype appeared many times. The CDR3 reads CASTTRSTGKLAFF. CDR3 coding DNA: TGTGCCAGCACAACCAGGTCGACAGGGAAGTTAGCTTTCTTT. The V gene is TRBV28, the J gene TRBJ1-1, with 7 bases that match TRBD1. CDR3 length equals 14 residues. Trimming at V came to 7 bases and at J to 10 bases, leaving 15 bases not matched to a gene. From germline, CDR1 is MDHEN and CDR2 SYDVKM.

The rearrangement joins TRBV5-1 to TRBJ2-5; D unresolved. The CDR3 has 13 residues. The germline gives CDR1 SGHRS, CDR2 YFSETQ. Trimming removed 3 bases at V and 4 bases at J, with 10 bases between. In DNA, the CDR3 is TGCGCCAGCAGCTACTACCTAGGAGAGACCCAGTACTTC. It translates to CASSYYLGETQYF. The full variable domain, in which reference TRBV5-1 and TRBJ2-5 provide the parts outside the CDR3, is KAGVTQTPRYLIKTRGQQVTLSCSPISGHRSVSWYQQTPGQGLQFLFEYFSETQRNKGNFPGRFSGRQFSNSRSEMNVSTLELGDSALYLCASSYYLGETQYFGPGTRLLVL.

This clonotype showed up just a few times. The V call is TRBV19, the J call TRBJ2-1, with 12 bases matching TRBD2. The junction had 3 bases not matched to a gene; V was cut back by 5 bases and J by 1 base. CDR1 is LNHDA, CDR2 SQIVND, per germline (reference sequence). This CDR3 region has 16 residues. CDR3 loop: CASSRLAGGSYNEQFF. The CDR3 bases are TGTGCCAGTAGTCGGCTAGCGGGGGGGTCCTACAATGAGCAGTTCTTC.

This clonotype was observed at least ten times. The J gene is TRBJ1-2, the V gene TRBV7-2; TRBD1 might be the D (6 bases). CDR1 and CDR2 from the germline V gene are SGHTA and FQGNSA. The CDR3 loop spans 14 amino acids. The germline V and J ends were trimmed by 5 bases and 5 bases, with 15 bases remaining between them. The CDR3 DNA reads as TGTGCCAGCAGCGCCGACAGGACTTGGTATGGCTACACCTTC. Its protein is CASSADRTWYGYTF.

The gene calls are TRBV18 and TRBJ1-2; 7 bases line up with TRBD1. Germline trimming cut 5 bases from V and 2 bases from J; bases unmatched to any gene: 8. The CDR3 is 15 amino acids. CDR1 is KGHSH and CDR2 is LQKENI in the germline V gene. The CDR3 loop is CASSGTGQRNYGYTF. CDR3 DNA sequence: TGTGCCAGCTCAGGGACGGGACAGAGAAACTATGGCTACACCTTC.

CDR3 protein: CASSPPGHSTDTQYF. As DNA, the CDR3 is TGTGCCAGCTCACCACCTGGGCACAGCACAGATACGCAGTATTTT. The chain combines TRBV18 with TRBJ2-3; D is unclear. This CDR3 comprises 15 residues. Between the trimmed V and J ends, which lost 0 bases and 0 bases, there was a span of 7 bases. Germline CDR1 reads KGHSH; CDR2 reads LQKENI.

This clonotype was detected a few times. The chain uses TRBV3-1 and TRBJ1-2; weak D call: TRBD1 (5 bases). The ends were cut back, 5 bases at V and 4 bases at J, with 14 bases in the middle. Germline V gives CDR1 LGHDT, CDR2 YNNKEL (reference sequence). This CDR3 is built from 14 residues. In DNA, the CDR3 is TGTGCCAGCAGCAGCCAGGGCAGGCCCTATGGCTACACCTTC. It codes for CASSSQGRPYGYTF. Full variable domain (outside the CDR3, taken from reference TRBV3-1 and TRBJ1-2): DTAVSQTPKYLVTQMGNDKSIKCEQNLGHDTMYWYKQDSKKFLKIMFSYNNKELIINETVPNRFSPKSPDKAHLNLHINSLELGDSAVYFCASSSQGRPYGYTFGSGTRLTVV.

This clonotype occurred many times. V usage is TRBV29-1 and J usage is TRBJ1-3; D is unresolved. The CDR3 totals 13 residues. Trimming took off 4 bases at V and 0 bases at J, with 7 bases between the two ends. In germline, CDR1 is SQVTM, CDR2 ANQGSEA. In DNA, the CDR3 is TGCAGCGTTGGGGAGTACTCTGGAAACACCATATATTTT. This gives the protein CSVGEYSGNTIYF.

This clonotype was observed a few times. The chain recombines TRBV7-6 with TRBJ2-1; D uncertain. The V end lost 3 bases, the J end lost 8 bases, and 8 bases lay between the germline ends. CDR3 length: 12 residues. Germline CDR1 and CDR2: SGHVS and FNYEAQ. CDR3 DNA sequence: TGTGCCAGCAGCTTGTACGGTCATGAGCAGTTCTTC. Translation: CASSLYGHEQFF.

The chain links TRBV10-3 to TRBJ2-5; TRBD2 matches 11 bases. Germline-derived CDR1 and CDR2 are ENHRY and SYGVKD. The V segment lost 10 bases and the J segment 4 bases; nucleotides outside the gene matches: 11. CDR3 length: 15 amino acids. The CDR3 loop is CATRSGGETLETQYF. CDR3 bases: TGTGCCACTCGTAGCGGGGGGGAAACGTTAGAGACCCAGTACTTC.

The CDR3 DNA reads as TGTGCCAGCAGCATTACGAGACTAGCGGGGGGCCACAATGAGCAGTTCTTC. Protein: CASSITRLAGGHNEQFF. J is TRBJ2-1 and V is TRBV7-2; 13 nucleotides align to TRBD2. The ends lost 5 bases at V and 5 bases at J; junction bases unmatched: 9. The germline V gene encodes CDR1 SGHTA and CDR2 FQGNSA. The CDR3 is 17 amino acids.

In its sample, this clonotype was seen many times. V is TRBV4-1 and J is TRBJ2-1, with 9 bases lining up with TRBD2. Germline assignment: CDR1 MGHRA and CDR2 YSYEKL. This CDR3 spans 18 amino acids. V lost 3 bases and J lost 7; bases outside the gene matches: 16. The CDR3 sequence is CASSQADFVASGVNEQFF. The DNA for the CDR3 is TGCGCCAGCAGCCAGGCGGATTTCGTAGCTAGCGGGGTGAATGAGCAGTTCTTC.

This clonotype was counted many times. The J gene is TRBJ1-6, the V gene TRBV25-1, with D possibly TRBD1 on 5 matching bases. Trimming removed 7 bases at V and 5 bases at J, with 9 bases between. Germline assignment: CDR1 MGHDK and CDR2 SYGVNS. The CDR3 totals 13 residues. The CDR3 DNA follows: TGTGCCAGCACGGGACTGCATAATTCACCCCTCCACTTT. Protein: CASTGLHNSPLHF.

CDR3 residues: CATRDGSNQPQHF. The CDR3 nucleotides read TGTGCCACCCGGGACGGGAGCAATCAGCCCCAGCATTTT. The rearrangement joins TRBV27 to TRBJ1-5; possibly TRBD1 for D (5 bases). Germline V gene sequence: CDR1 MNHEY, CDR2 SMNVEV (reference sequence). The CDR3 runs 13 residues. V was cut by 10 bases and J by 1 base, with 11 bases left in between.

This clonotype was detected a few times. This chain joins TRBV7-9 and TRBJ2-5, with a weak D call TRBD1 (6 bases). The CDR3 totals 14 residues. V was cut by 1 base and J by 2 bases, with 8 bases left in between. Germline loops: CDR1 SEHNR, CDR2 FQNEAQ (reference sequence). Here the CDR3 DNA reads TGTGCCAGCAGCTTAGAACAGGGACAAGAGACCCAGTACTTC. Translation: CASSLEQGQETQYF.